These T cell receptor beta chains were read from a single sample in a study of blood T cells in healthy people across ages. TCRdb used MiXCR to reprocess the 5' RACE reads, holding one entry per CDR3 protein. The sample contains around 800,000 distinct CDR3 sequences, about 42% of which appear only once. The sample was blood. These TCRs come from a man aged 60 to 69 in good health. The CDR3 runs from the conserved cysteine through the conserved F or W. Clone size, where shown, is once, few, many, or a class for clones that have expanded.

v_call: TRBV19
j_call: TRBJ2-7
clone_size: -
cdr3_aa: CASSRDRGYYEQYF

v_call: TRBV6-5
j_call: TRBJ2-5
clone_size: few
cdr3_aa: CASSFGLAGGIETQYF

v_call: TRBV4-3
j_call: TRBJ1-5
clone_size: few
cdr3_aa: CASSPDANNQPQHF

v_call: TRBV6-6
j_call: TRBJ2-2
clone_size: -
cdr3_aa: CASSFRQGVSAGELFF

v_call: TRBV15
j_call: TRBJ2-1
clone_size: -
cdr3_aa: CATSRAGTGGDEQFF

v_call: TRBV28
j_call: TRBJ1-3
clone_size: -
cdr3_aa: CASSSSGFGPGNTIYF

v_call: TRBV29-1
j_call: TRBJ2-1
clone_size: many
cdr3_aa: CSVIFWSSGGYNEQFF

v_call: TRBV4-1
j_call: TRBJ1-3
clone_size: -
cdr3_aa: CASRQESSAGNTIYF

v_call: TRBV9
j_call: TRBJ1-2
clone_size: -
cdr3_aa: CASSADISNYGYTF

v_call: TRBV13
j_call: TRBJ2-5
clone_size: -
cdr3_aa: CASSRQDSETQYF

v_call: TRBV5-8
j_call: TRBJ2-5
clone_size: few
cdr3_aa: CASSLLPMTSFQETQYF

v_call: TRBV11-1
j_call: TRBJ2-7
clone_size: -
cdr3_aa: CASSNLLALGEQYF

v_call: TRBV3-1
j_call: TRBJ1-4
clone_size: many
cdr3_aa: CASSPRAGGEKLFF

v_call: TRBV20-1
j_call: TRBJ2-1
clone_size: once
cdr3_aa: CSASLYNEQFF

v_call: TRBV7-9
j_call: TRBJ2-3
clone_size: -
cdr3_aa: CASIPRAGDTQYF

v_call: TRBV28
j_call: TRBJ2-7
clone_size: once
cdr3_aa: CASILPGSYEQYF

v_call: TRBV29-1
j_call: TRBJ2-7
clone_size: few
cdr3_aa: CSVQFGRGGPYEQYF

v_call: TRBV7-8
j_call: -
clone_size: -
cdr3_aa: CASSNHRGRTQYF

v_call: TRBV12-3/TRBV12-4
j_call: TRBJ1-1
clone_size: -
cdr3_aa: CASSSPTAGYGTEAFF

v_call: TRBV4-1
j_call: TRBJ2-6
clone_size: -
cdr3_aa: CASSQDRDSPTGANVLTF

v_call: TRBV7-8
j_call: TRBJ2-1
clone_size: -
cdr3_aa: CASSLVGQVSSYNEQFF

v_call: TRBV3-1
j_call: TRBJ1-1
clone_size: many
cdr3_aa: CASSLAGEAFF

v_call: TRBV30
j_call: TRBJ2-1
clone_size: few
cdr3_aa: CAWSGARGLYNEQFF

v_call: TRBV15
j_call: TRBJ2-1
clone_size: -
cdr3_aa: CATSRDWGACEQFF

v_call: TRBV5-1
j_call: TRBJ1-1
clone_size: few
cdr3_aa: CASSLIENTEAFF

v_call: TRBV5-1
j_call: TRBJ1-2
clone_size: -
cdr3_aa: CASSLDRGDPLYGYTF

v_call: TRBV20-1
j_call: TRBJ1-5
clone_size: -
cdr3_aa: CSASGRDREYSNQPQHF

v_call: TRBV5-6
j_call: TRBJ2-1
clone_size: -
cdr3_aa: CASSYALAGAWNEQFF

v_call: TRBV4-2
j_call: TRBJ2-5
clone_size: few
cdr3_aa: CASSQDLSGGAWETQYF

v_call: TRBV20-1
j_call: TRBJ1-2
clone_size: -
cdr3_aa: CSASPWTGSGYTF

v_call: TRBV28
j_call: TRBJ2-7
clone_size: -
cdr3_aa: CATSSPGFGPYEQYF

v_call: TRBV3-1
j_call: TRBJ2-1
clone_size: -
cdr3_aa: CASRQESKGTYNEQFF

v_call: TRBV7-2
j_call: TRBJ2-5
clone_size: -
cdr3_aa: CASSLFSNGRFEIKETQYF

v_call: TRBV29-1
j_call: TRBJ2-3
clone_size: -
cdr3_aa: CSVEWWEADTQYF

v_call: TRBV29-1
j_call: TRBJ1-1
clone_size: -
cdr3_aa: CSVARYTPGQGSQNTEAFF

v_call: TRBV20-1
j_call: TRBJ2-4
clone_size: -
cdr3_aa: CSAPGLAGGTKNIQYF

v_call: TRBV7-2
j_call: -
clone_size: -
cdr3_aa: CASSRQPEVGTQYF

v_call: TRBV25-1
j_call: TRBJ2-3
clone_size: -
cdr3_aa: CASSGLTGLYTDTQYF

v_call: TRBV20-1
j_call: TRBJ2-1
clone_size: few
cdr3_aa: CSARDRGGVYNEQFF

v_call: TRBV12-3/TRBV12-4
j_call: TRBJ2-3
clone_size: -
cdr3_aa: CASSLRLESTDTQYF